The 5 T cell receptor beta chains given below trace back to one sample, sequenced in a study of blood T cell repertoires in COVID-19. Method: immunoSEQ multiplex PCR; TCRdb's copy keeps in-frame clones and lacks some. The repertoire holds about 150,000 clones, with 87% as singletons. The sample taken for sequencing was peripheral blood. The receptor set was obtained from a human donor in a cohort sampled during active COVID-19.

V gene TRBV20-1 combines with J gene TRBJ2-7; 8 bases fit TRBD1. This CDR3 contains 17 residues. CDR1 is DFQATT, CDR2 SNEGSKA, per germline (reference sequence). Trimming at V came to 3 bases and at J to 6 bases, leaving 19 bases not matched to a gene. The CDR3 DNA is TGCAGTGCTAGTTTTGGGACAGGCATTTTAATCCCAACCGAGCAGTACTTC. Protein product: CSASFGTGILIPTEQYF.

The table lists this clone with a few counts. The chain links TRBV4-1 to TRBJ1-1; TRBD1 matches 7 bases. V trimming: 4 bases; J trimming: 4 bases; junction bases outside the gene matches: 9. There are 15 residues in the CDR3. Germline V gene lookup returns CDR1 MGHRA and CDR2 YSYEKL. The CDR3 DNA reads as TGCGCCAGCAGCCCGCAGACAGGGTTTGTCACTGAAGCTTTCTTT. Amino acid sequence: CASSPQTGFVTEAFF.

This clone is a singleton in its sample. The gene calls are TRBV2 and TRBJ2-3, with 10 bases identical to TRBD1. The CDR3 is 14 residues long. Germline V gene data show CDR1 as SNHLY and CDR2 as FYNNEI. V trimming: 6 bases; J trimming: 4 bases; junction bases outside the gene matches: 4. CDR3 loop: CASRGDRGSDTQYF. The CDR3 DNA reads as TGTGCCAGCAGGGGGGACAGGGGATCAGATACGCAGTATTTT.

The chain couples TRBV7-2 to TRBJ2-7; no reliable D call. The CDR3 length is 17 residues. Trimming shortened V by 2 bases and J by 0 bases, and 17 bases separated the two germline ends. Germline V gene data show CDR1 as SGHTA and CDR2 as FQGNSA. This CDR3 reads CASSLRGSASFSYEQYF. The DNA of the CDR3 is TGTGCCAGCAGCTTAAGAGGTTCCGCGTCCTTCTCCTACGAGCAGTACTTC.

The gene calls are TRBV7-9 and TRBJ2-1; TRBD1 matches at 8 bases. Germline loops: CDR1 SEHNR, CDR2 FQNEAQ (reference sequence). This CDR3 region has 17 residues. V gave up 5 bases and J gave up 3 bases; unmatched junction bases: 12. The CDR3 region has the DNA TGTGCCAGCAGCCAAGGACAGGGCCTTAGGGGCTACAATGAGCAGTTCTTC. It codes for CASSQGQGLRGYNEQFF.